A single sample is the source of the 5 T cell receptor beta chains below, sequenced in a study of blood T cells in healthy people across ages (dated by TCRdb to about 2015). Receptor libraries were prepared by 5' RACE. Sequenced using an Illumina HiSeq 2500. A second about 7 to 12 cycle PCR used a sample-barcoded 5' primer and a J-beta primer mix. TCRdb handled the public reads itself, with Q25 trimming in fastp and clone calling in MiXCR, and kept productive beta chains. Every distinct CDR3 protein forms one entry, paired with its most common genes and DNA. Across this sample there are roughly 570,000 distinct CDR3 sequences, with 27% seen only once. Less than 20% of the sample is held by the ten biggest clonotypes. The sample consisted of blood. The receptors were gathered from a woman in her seventies in good health.

The V and J genes are TRBV6-1 and TRBJ2-5, with TRBD2 matching over 7 bases. The DNA matches TRBJ2-7 better at its end, which makes the J call doubtful. Per the germline V gene, CDR1 is MNHNS and CDR2 is SASEGT. The length of the CDR3 is 17 residues. CDR3 sequence (DNA): TGTGCCAGCAGTCAGGGTAATAATGGGAGGGCCGTCCACGAGCAGTACTTC. Amino acids: CASSQGNNGRAVHEQYF.

V is TRBV7-2 and J is TRBJ2-3; tentatively, D is TRBD2 (6 bases). Germline V gene sequence: CDR1 SGHTA, CDR2 FQGNSA. V was clipped by 3 bases and J by 1 base, with 11 bases between them. The CDR3 spans 15 residues. DNA of the CDR3: TGTGCCAGCAGCTTGGGGGGAATGGGCACAGATACGCAGTATTTT. Amino acid sequence: CASSLGGMGTDTQYF.

The table lists this clonotype with many counts. The V call is TRBV15, the J call TRBJ2-7, with 10 nucleotides matching TRBD2. CDR3 length: 17 amino acids. Per the germline V gene, CDR1 is LNHNV and CDR2 is YYDKDF (reference sequence). With V trimmed by 4 bases and J by 4 bases, 13 bases remained unmatched. CDR3 DNA: TGTGCCACCAGCAAAGGAGGGGTAGCGGGGGGAAAATACGAGCAGTACTTC. Translated, it gives CATSKGGVAGGKYEQYF.

J is TRBJ2-5 and V is TRBV7-6; 9 bases fit TRBD2. The J call is in doubt because the DNA end fits TRBJ2-1 better. CDR3 size: 17 residues. Germline loops: CDR1 SGHVS, CDR2 FNYEAQ. CDR3 in amino acids: CASSLALSGGSANEQFF. CDR3 bases: TGTGCCAGCAGCTTAGCGCTGAGCGGGGGGTCGGCCAATGAGCAGTTCTTC.

The rearrangement uses TRBV20-1 and TRBJ1-1, with 8 positions matching TRBD1. V lost 5 bases, J lost 6 bases, and 14 bases stayed unmatched. Germline V gene sequence: CDR1 DFQATT, CDR2 SNEGSKA (reference sequence). The CDR3 loop spans 15 amino acids. The CDR3 nucleotides are TGCAGTGCTCCCGGGGAAAGTCAGGGGGCGGCTGAAGCTTTCTTT. It encodes CSAPGESQGAAEAFF.